The 17 T cell receptor beta chains below were found in one sample sequenced in a study of shared clonotypes between healthy human individuals. Sequencing was performed with immunoSEQ multiplex PCR; in TCRdb, only in-frame clones are kept and a portion is missing. Altogether nearly 750,000 clones are present, 72% being singletons, with the ten largest covering roughly 1.8%. The source material was memory CD4+ T cells sorted from blood. The sample's subset: CD45RA-negative fraction. These receptors all stem from a woman aged 25 to 45 in good health.

V usage is TRBV4-1 and J usage is TRBJ2-5, with TRBD2 as a possible D gene (5 bases). Germline V gene sequence: CDR1 MGHRA, CDR2 YSYEKL. V was shortened by 2 bases and J by 2 bases, with 15 bases between the two germline ends. This CDR3 has 16 residues. The CDR3 sequence is CASSQNPGVPQETQYF. The CDR3 DNA follows: TGCGCCAGCAGCCAAAACCCCGGGGTACCACAAGAGACCCAGTACTTC.

The genes are TRBV6-5 and TRBJ2-5; possibly TRBD1 for D (5 bases). CDR3 length: 13 residues. With 5 bases removed from V and 9 bases from J, the gap between germline ends came to 16 bases. Per germline, CDR1 MNHEY and CDR2 SVGAGI. This chain's CDR3 is CASSRGHGVAQYF. The CDR3 DNA sequence: TGTGCCAGCAGTCGCGGACACGGAGTAGCCCAGTACTTC.

V gene TRBV11-2 combines with J gene TRBJ1-1, with D unclear. CDR3 size: 15 residues. CDR1 is SGHAT, CDR2 FQNNGV, per germline. V shed 3 bases and J shed 2 bases, with 13 bases lying between them. The DNA for the CDR3 is TGTGCCAGCAGCTTGTTGGGCACGGTTAACACTGAAGCTTTCTTT. It yields the protein CASSLLGTVNTEAFF. Full variable domain (remainder filled in from reference TRBV11-2 and TRBJ1-1): EAGVAQSPRYKIIEKRQSVAFWCNPISGHATLYWYQQILGQGPKLLIQFQNNGVVDDSQLPKDRFSAERLKGVDSTLKIQPAKLEDSAVYLCASSLLGTVNTEAFFGQGTRLTVV.

This clone was observed a few times. The V and J genes are TRBV27 and TRBJ1-1, with D unclear. There are 11 residues in the CDR3. CDR1 is MNHEY and CDR2 is SMNVEV in the germline V gene (reference sequence). The germline V and J ends were trimmed by 8 bases and 1 base, with 5 bases remaining between them. The CDR3 DNA is TGTGCCAGCCGCAGGAACACTGAAGCTTTCTTT. Its protein is CASRRNTEAFF.

J is TRBJ2-1 and V is TRBV9, with unresolved D. The V gene's germline CDR1 is SGDLS and CDR2 YYNGEE. V was pared by 0 bases and J by 6 bases, with 22 bases between. CDR3 length equals 18 residues. CDR3 region: CASSVGLVGARPRNEQFF. CDR3 nucleotides: TGTGCCAGCAGCGTAGGTTTAGTAGGAGCCAGGCCTCGCAATGAGCAGTTCTTC.

The V call is TRBV7-2, the J call TRBJ2-3; D gene uncertain. CDR3 length equals 11 residues. Germline values: CDR1 SGHTA, CDR2 FQGNSA. V was clipped by 5 bases and J by 6 bases, with 6 bases between them. The CDR3 spells CASSRSDTQYF. In nucleotides, the CDR3 is TGTGCCAGCAGCCGAAGTGATACGCAGTATTTT.

This clone was seen only a few times. The chain links TRBV19 to TRBJ2-3; D is ambiguous. In germline, CDR1 is LNHDA, CDR2 SQIVND (reference sequence). V was cut by 8 bases and J by 2 bases, with 11 bases left in between. The CDR3 sequence is 13 residues long. The CDR3 DNA reads as TGTGCCAGTGGAAGGCCGTTCACAGATACGCAGTATTTT. This encodes CASGRPFTDTQYF.

This clone was seen only a few times. The chain's CDR3 is CASSLGLAGEQQYF. The CDR3, as DNA: TGTGCCAGCAGCTTAGGACTAGCGGGAGAGCAGCAGTACTTC. This chain joins TRBV11-2 and TRBJ2-7; 12 bases agree with TRBD2. Unmatched junction bases numbered 3, after V lost 1 base and J lost 8 bases. There are 14 residues in the CDR3. CDR1 SGHAT and CDR2 FQNNGV come from the germline V gene.

This rearrangement joins TRBV6-5 to TRBJ2-6; D call uncertain. The CDR3 length is 16 residues. Per germline, CDR1 MNHEY and CDR2 SVGAGI. V lost 0 bases and J 4 bases, leaving 10 bases between the germline ends. The CDR3 region is CASSYSWASGANVLTF. CDR3 sequence (DNA): TGTGCCAGCAGTTACTCTTGGGCTTCAGGGGCCAACGTCCTGACTTTC.

Note on this clone: Being one base from a much bigger clone, this may be a read error. The V gene is TRBV7-2, the J gene TRBJ2-4, with a weak D call TRBD2 (5 bases). The length of the CDR3 is 16 residues. The V gene's germline CDR1 is SGHTA and CDR2 FQGNSA. V was trimmed by 5 bases and J by 6 bases, leaving 20 bases between them. The CDR3: CASSPTRWGSGNIQYF. The CDR3 DNA reads TGTGCCAGCAGCCCTACCCGGTGGGGAAGCGGAAACATTCAGTACTTC.

This chain uses TRBV18 with TRBJ1-5, with 9 bases matching TRBD1. V shed 3 bases and J 3 bases; nucleotides not matched to a gene: 3. Germline V gene data show CDR1 as KGHSH and CDR2 as LQKENI. This CDR3 comprises 15 residues. In DNA, the CDR3 is TGTGCCAGCTCACCGGGACAGGGAACCAATCAGCCCCAGCATTTT. Its translation: CASSPGQGTNQPQHF.

The chain carries TRBV10-3 and TRBJ2-5; TRBD1 matches at 8 bases. The CDR3 spans 14 residues. Per the germline V gene, CDR1 is ENHRY and CDR2 is SYGVKD. Germline trimming cut 6 bases from V and 5 bases from J; bases unmatched to any gene: 8. Here the CDR3 DNA reads TGTGCCATCAGCAACGACAGGGGCGTGGAGACCCAGTACTTC. This gives the protein CAISNDRGVETQYF.

The rearrangement links TRBV5-6 to TRBJ1-2; weak D call: TRBD1 (5 bases). V gave up 4 bases and J gave up 4 bases, with 11 bases separating them. CDR1 and CDR2 from the germline V gene are SGHDT and YYEEEE. The CDR3 length is 13 residues. The DNA for the CDR3 is TGTGCCAGCAGCGGGACGGAGTTCTATGGCTACACCTTC. It translates to CASSGTEFYGYTF.

In its sample, this clone was seen a few times. V and J are TRBV2 and TRBJ2-3; D uncertain. The CDR3 length is 14 residues. CDR1 SNHLY and CDR2 FYNNEI come from the germline V gene. Trimming shortened V by 1 base and J by 1 base, and 6 bases separated the two germline ends. The CDR3 DNA reads as TGTGCCAGCAGTGAAGAACTACGCACAGATACGCAGTATTTT. It codes for CASSEELRTDTQYF.

J is TRBJ2-7 and V is TRBV15; D not certain. V shed 3 bases and J shed 0 bases, with 12 bases lying between them. This CDR3 is built from 15 residues. Germline values: CDR1 LNHNV, CDR2 YYDKDF (reference sequence). The CDR3 sequence is CATSREAHRSYEQYF. CDR3 nucleotides: TGTGCCACCAGCAGGGAAGCACATCGCTCCTACGAGCAGTACTTC.

The J gene is TRBJ1-3, the V gene TRBV7-8; D call uncertain. The V gene's germline CDR1 is SGHVS and CDR2 FQNEAQ. This CDR3 has 14 residues. Deletions cut 5 bases from V and 4 bases from J, with 12 bases between. This CDR3 reads CASSIGGPGNTIYF. The DNA of the CDR3 is TGTGCCAGCAGCATAGGCGGGCCGGGAAACACCATATATTTT.

The chain combines TRBV28 with TRBJ1-4; TRBD1 aligns across 7 bases. The V and J ends lost 6 bases and 4 bases, in that order; junction bases with no gene match: 5. CDR1 is MDHEN and CDR2 is SYDVKM in the germline V gene. This CDR3 comprises 14 residues. The CDR3 reads CASSWTGDNEKLFF. CDR3 sequence (DNA): TGTGCCAGCAGCTGGACAGGTGATAATGAAAAACTGTTTTTT. Complete variable domain (other parts from reference TRBV28 and TRBJ1-4): DVKVTQSSRYLVKRTGEKVFLECVQDMDHENMFWYRQDPGLGLRLIYFSYDVKMKEKGDIPEGYSVSREKKERFSLILESASTNQTSMYLCASSWTGDNEKLFFGSGTQLSVL.